The T cell receptor beta chain under discussion was sequenced for a study of blood T cell repertoires in COVID-19. Study background: Collection of acute and convalescent COVID-19 samples took place in the United States, Italy and Spain.

Authors' data handling: Researchers report that nucleated cell counts were estimated from reference gene primer amplification. TCRdb keeps only in-frame clones here, not all; method: immunoSEQ multiplex PCR. The V and J calls and the clone size are those of that table, but D and trimming were determined from the DNA. The table lists 190,000 or so clones, about 91% of them singletons. CDR3 length: 14 residues. The V and J ends lost 4 bases and 8 bases respectively, with 15 bases between them. Germline-derived CDR1 and CDR2 are SGHDT and YYEEEE. The chain couples TRBV5-6 to TRBJ1-4; possibly TRBD1 for D (5 bases). This TCR came from a woman in her thirties with acute or convalescent COVID-19. Sequenced sample: peripheral blood. For the CDR3, the DNA is TGTGCCAGCAGCCGCACTTGGGGGGGAGAAAAACTGTTTTTT. Translation: CASSRTWGGEKLFF.